The clone carrying this T cell receptor beta chain showed up just a few times. TCRdb re-called the 5' RACE reads with MiXCR, one entry per CDR3 protein. Among about 340,000 distinct CDR3 sequences listed, more than 20% were seen once. The J segment lost 3 bases and the V segment lost 5 bases, leaving 8 bases of the junction unmatched. The CDR3 totals 17 residues. Germline V gives CDR1 SGHNT, CDR2 YENEEA. This sample stems from a study of T-cell memory formation after mild COVID-19. The chain couples TRBV11-3 to TRBJ2-5; the match to TRBD2 covers 14 bases. This receptor was identified in an adult woman who had mild COVID-19 (a few samples of this study predate the infection). Cell type and time point are not known. Source material: PBMCs or a T cell subset sorted from them (not recorded which). The CDR3 bases are TGTGCCAGCAGCCTCAGACTAGCGGGAGGGCCGAAAGAGACCCAGTACTTC. Protein product: CASSLRLAGGPKETQYF.